The clone carrying this T cell receptor beta chain has a single count. The record originates from a study of control samples from healthy donors and cancer patients. The data were produced by immunoSEQ multiplex PCR, yet TCRdb's version contains in-frame clones alone and is incomplete. This repertoire shows 70,000 or so clones, about 80% found once; its top ten account for 2.9%. The CDR3 length is 11 residues. Between the trimmed V and J ends, which lost 4 bases and 11 bases, there was a span of 14 bases. Germline V lookup: CDR1 GTSNPN, CDR2 SVGIG (reference sequence). This clonotype was obtained from a woman aged 45-60 years with lung cancer. This sequence joins TRBV30 and TRBJ1-1; a weak D match, TRBD1 (5 bases). The material sequenced was PBMCs. The CDR3 bases are TGTGCCTGGACCAGGGAAGATCACGCTTTCTTT. This translates into CAWTREDHAFF.